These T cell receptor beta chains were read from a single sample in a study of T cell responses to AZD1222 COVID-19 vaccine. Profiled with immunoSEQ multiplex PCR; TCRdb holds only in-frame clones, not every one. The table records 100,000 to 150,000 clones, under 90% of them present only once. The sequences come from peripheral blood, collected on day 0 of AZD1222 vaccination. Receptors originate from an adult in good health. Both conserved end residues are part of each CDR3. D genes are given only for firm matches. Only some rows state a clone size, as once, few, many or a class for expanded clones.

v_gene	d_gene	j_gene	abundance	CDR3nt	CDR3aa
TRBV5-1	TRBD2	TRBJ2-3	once	TGCGCCAGCTCCTCAGCGGGGGGCACAGATACGCAGTATTTT	CASSSAGGTDTQYF
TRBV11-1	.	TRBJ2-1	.	TGTGCCAGCAGTTTGGGGCCGTACAATGAGCAGTTCTTC	CASSLGPYNEQFF
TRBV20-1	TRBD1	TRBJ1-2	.	TGCAGTGCCTGGACAGGAGGAGGCTACACCTTC	CSAWTGGGYTF
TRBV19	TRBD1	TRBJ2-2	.	TGTGCCAGCATCACAACAGGGGGCCACACCGGGGAGCTGTTTTTT	CASITTGGHTGELFF
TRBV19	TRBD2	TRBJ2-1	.	TGTGCCAGTAGTATAGGCGGGGGTTCCGATGAGCAGTTCTTC	CASSIGGGSDEQFF
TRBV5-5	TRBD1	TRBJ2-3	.	TGTGCCAGCAGCTTGGTGGTGACAGGGGATACAGATACGCAGTATTTT	CASSLVVTGDTDTQYF
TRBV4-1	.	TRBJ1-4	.	TGCGCCAGCAGGAAGATCGGGGATAGGTCGCTTCGCGAAAAACTGTTTTTT	CASRKIGDRSLREKLFF
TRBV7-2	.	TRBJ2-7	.	TGTGCCAGCAGCTCGGGACTCAATCCCTCCTACGAGCAGTACTTC	CASSSGLNPSYEQYF
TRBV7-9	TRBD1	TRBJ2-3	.	TGTGCCAGCAGCTTCGTGAGTGGAGACAGGGGGCTTGGAGATACGCAGTATTTT	CASSFVSGDRGLGDTQYF
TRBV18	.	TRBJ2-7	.	TGTGCCAGCTCAACGTCAGGGGCCTACGAGCAGTACTTC	CASSTSGAYEQYF